The 10 T cell receptor beta chains below come from one sample, sequenced in a study of CXCR3-negative and CXCR3-positive naive CD8 T cells. The authors prepared UMI-labeled TRB cDNA libraries by 5' RACE. TCRdb reprocessed the 5' RACE reads and stores each CDR3 protein as one record, lacking DNA. Reported are approximately 52,000 distinct CDR3 sequences; the ten largest clones contain under 25%. Sequenced material: memory CD8+ T cells from blood. The receptors come from a human donor in good health. Some clones in this sample may be carry-over from other donors' samples.

The CDR3 spells CASSLGDGPSYEQYF. This chain connects TRBV28 to TRBJ2-7; the D call of TRBD2 rests on TCRdb alone, since no DNA is present to check it. The CDR3 sequence is 15 residues long. CDR1 and CDR2 (germline): MDHEN, SYDVKM. The entire variable domain, with the rest obtained from reference TRBV28 and TRBJ2-7, is as follows: DVKVTQSSRYLVKRTGEKVFLECVQDMDHENMFWYRQDPGLGLRLIYFSYDVKMKEKGDIPEGYSVSREKKERFSLILESASTNQTSMYLCASSLGDGPSYEQYFGPGTRLTVT.

V is TRBV5-1 and J is TRBJ2-7; TCRdb calls TRBD1, which cannot be checked without DNA. The CDR3 runs 16 residues. Germline loops: CDR1 SGHRS, CDR2 YFSETQ. The CDR3 region is CASSLGQDRSLYEQYF.

The chain recombines TRBV11-2 with TRBJ2-3; TCRdb gives TRBD2 as the D gene, but with no DNA this cannot be confirmed. The V gene's germline CDR1 is SGHAT and CDR2 FQNNGV. CDR3 length: 16 residues. CDR3 in amino acids: CSSSLPAGELTDTQYF.

This chain connects TRBV14 to TRBJ2-7. The CDR3 has 15 residues. Germline loops: CDR1 SGHDN, CDR2 FVKESK. The CDR3 here is CASSQDWNEAYEQYF.

This rearrangement joins TRBV3-1 to TRBJ2-7. CDR1 and CDR2 (germline): LGHDT, YNNKEL (reference sequence). This CDR3 is built from 12 residues. This CDR3 reads CASSQRHYEQYF.

The chain carries TRBV5-1 and TRBJ1-1; absent DNA, TCRdb's TRBD1 call cannot be checked. The V gene's germline CDR1 is SGHRS and CDR2 YFSETQ. This CDR3 is built from 14 residues. This CDR3 is CASRTREMNTEAFF.

This chain joins TRBV3-1 and TRBJ2-3; the TRBD2 assignment by TCRdb is unverifiable without DNA. Germline CDR1 reads LGHDT; CDR2 reads YNNKEL (reference sequence). The CDR3 runs 15 residues. The CDR3 here is CASSPFGSLTDTQYF.

The V call is TRBV20-1, the J call TRBJ2-7; TCRdb lists TRBD1, though no DNA is available to test this call. Germline V gene data show CDR1 as DFQATT and CDR2 as SNEGSKA (reference sequence). The CDR3 consists of 13 residues. CDR3 residues: CSARDRGRDEQYF.

The chain employs TRBV29-1 and TRBJ2-3; TCRdb's assignment of TRBD1 cannot be checked, as there is no DNA. This CDR3 is built from 16 residues. Per the germline V gene, CDR1 is SQVTM and CDR2 is ANQGSEA. This CDR3 is CSVEHPPGGGTDTQYF.

The V call is TRBV19, the J call TRBJ1-1; TCRdb returns TRBD1, unconfirmable since there is no DNA. The CDR3 totals 14 residues. Germline CDR1 reads LNHDA; CDR2 reads SQIVND (reference sequence). The CDR3 sequence: CASIPEREGTEAFF.